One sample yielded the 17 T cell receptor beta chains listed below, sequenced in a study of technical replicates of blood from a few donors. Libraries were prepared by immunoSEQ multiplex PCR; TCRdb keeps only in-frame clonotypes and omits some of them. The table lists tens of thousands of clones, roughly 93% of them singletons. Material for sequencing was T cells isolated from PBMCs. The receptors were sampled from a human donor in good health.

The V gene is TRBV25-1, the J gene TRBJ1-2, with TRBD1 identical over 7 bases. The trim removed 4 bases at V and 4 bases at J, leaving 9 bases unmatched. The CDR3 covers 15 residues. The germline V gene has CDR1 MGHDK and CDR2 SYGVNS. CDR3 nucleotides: TGTGCCAGCAGTGGGGGACCGGGACAGCGCTATGGCTACACCTTC. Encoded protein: CASSGGPGQRYGYTF.

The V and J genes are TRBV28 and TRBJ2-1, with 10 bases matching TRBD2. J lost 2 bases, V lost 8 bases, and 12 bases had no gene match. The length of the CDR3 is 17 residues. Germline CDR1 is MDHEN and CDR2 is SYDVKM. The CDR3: CASSFAPGTSAYNEQFF. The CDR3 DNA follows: TGTGCCAGCTCCTTTGCTCCCGGGACTAGCGCCTACAATGAGCAGTTCTTC. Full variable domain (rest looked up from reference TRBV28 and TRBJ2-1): DVKVTQSSRYLVKRTGEKVFLECVQDMDHENMFWYRQDPGLGLRLIYFSYDVKMKEKGDIPEGYSVSREKKERFSLILESASTNQTSMYLCASSFAPGTSAYNEQFFGPGTRLTVL.

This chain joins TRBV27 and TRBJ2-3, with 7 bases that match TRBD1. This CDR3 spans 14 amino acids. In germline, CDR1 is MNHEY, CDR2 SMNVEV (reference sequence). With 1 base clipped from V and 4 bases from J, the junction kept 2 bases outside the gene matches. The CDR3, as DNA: TGTGCCAGCAGTTTATGGGACAGTTCAGATACGCAGTATTTT. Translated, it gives CASSLWDSSDTQYF.

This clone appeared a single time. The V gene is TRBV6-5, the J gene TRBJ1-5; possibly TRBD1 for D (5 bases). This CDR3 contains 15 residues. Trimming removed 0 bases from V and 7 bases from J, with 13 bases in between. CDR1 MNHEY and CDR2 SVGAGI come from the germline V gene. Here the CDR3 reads CASSYSQGSLQPQHF. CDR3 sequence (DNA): TGTGCCAGCAGTTACTCTCAGGGAAGTTTACAGCCCCAGCATTTT.

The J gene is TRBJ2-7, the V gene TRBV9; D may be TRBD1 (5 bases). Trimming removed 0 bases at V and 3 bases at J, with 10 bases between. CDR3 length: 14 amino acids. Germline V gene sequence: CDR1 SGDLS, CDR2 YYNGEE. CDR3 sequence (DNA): TGTGCCAGCAGCGTAGCACAGGCTAACTACGAGCAGTACTTC. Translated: CASSVAQANYEQYF.

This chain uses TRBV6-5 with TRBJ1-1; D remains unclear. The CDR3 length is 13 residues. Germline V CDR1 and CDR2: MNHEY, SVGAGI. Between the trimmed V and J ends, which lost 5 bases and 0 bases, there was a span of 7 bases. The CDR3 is CASSLRMNTEAFF. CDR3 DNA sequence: TGTGCCAGCAGTCTTAGAATGAACACTGAAGCTTTCTTT.

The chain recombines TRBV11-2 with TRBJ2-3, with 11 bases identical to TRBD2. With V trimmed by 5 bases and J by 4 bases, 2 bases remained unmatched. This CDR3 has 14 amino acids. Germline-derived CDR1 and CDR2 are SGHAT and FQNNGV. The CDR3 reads CASSLTSGADTQYF. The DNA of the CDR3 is TGTGCCAGCAGCCTGACTAGCGGGGCAGATACGCAGTATTTT.

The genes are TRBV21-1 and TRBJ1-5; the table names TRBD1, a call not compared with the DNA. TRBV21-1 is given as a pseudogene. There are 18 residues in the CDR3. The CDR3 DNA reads TGTGCCAGCAGCAACGCAGGGCCCACCACTAATAGCAATCAGCCCCAGCATTTT. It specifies CASSNAGPTTNSNQPQHF.

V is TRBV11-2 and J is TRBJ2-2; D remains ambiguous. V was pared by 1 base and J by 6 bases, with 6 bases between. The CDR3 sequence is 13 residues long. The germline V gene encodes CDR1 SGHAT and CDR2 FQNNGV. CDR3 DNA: TGTGCCAGCAGCTTAGTAGTGTCCGGGGAGCTGTTTTTT. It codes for CASSLVVSGELFF.

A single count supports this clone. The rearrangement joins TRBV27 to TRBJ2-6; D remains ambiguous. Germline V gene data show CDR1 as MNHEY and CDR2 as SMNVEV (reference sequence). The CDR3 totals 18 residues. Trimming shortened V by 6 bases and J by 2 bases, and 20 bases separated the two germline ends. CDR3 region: CASSLRSLRGAGANVLTF. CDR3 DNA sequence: TGTGCCAGCAGCCTTCGTTCCCTCAGAGGAGCTGGGGCCAACGTCCTGACTTTC.

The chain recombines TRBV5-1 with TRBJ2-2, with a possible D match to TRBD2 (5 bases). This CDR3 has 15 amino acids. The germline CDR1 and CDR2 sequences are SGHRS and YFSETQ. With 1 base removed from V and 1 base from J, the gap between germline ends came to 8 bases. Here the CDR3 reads CASSLIGENTGELFF. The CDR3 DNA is TGCGCCAGCAGCTTGATCGGGGAGAACACCGGGGAGCTGTTTTTT.

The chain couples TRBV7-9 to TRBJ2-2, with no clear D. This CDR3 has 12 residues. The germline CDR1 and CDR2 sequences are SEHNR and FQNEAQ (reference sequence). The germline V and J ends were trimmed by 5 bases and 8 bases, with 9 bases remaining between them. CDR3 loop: CASSTLYGELFF. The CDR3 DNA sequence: TGTGCCAGCAGCACCCTCTATGGGGAGCTGTTTTTT.

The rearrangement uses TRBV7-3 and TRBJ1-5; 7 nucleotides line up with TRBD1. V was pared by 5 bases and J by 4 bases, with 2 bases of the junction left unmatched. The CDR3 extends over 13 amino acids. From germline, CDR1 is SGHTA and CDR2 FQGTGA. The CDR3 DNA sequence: TGTGCCAGCAGCCCAGGGGGTAATCAGCCCCAGCATTTT. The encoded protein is CASSPGGNQPQHF.

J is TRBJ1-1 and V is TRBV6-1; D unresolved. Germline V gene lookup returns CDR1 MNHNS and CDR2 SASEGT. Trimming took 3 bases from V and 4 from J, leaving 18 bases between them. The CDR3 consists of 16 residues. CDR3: CASSERLEGASTEAFF. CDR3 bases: TGTGCCAGCAGTGAGCGTCTGGAGGGCGCTAGCACTGAAGCTTTCTTT.

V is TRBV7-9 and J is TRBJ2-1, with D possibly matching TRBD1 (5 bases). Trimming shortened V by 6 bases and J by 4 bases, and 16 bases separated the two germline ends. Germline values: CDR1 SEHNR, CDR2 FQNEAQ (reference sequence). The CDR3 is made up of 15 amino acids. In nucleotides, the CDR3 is TGTGCCAGCAGGATGACAGACCCCTTATACAATGAGCAGTTCTTC. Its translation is CASRMTDPLYNEQFF.

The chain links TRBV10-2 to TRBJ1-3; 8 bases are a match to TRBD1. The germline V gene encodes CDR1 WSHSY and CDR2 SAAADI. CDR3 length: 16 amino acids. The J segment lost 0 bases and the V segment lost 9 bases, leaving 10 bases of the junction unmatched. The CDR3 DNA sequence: TGCGCCAGTACGCCCTGGACAGGGAGCTCTGGAAACACCATATATTTT. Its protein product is CASTPWTGSSGNTIYF.

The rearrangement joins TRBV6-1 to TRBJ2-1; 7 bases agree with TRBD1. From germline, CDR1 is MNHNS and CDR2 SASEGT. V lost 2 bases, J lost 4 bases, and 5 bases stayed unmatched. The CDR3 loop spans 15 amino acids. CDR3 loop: CASSEITGVYNEQFF. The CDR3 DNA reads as TGTGCCAGCAGTGAAATAACAGGGGTATACAATGAGCAGTTCTTC.